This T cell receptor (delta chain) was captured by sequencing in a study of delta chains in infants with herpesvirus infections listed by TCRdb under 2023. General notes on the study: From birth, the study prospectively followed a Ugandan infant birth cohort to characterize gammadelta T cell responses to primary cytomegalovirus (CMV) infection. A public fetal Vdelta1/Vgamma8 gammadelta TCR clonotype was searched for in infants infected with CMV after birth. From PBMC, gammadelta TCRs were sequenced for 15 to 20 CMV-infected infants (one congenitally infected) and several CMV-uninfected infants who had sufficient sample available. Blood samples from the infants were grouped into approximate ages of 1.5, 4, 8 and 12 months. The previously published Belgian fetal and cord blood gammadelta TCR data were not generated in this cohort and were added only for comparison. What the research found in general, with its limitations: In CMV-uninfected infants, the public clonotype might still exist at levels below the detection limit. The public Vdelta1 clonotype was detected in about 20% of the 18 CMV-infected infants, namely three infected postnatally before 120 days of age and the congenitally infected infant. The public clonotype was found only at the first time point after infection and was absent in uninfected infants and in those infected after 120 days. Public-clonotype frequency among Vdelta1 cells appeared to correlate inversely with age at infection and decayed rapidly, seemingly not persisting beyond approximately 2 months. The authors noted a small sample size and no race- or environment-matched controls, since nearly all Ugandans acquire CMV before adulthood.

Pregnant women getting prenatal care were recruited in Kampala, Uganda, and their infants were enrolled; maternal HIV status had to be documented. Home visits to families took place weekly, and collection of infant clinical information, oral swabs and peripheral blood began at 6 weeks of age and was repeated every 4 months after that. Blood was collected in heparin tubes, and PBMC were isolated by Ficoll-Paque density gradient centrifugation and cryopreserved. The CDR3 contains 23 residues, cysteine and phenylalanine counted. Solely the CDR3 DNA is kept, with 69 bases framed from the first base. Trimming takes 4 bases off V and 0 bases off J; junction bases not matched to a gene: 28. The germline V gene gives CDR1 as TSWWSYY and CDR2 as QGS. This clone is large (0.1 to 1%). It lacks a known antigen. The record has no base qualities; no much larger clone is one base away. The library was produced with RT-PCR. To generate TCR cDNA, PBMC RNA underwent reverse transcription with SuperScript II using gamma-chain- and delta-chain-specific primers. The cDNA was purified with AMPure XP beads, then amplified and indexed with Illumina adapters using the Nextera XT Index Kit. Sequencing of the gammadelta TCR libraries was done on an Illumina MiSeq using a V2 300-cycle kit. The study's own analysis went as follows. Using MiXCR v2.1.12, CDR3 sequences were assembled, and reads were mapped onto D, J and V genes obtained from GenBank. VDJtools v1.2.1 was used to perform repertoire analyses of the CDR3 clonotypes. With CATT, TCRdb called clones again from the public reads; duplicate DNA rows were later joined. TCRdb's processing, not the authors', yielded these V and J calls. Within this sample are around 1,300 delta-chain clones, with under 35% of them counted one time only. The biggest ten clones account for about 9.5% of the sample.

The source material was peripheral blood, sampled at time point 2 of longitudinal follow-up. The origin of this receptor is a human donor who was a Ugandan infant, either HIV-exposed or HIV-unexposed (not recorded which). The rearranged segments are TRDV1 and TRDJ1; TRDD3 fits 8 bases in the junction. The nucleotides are TGTGCTCTTGGGGGTGACCTTCCCCTACTGGGGGTCCGTTGGATAGGATACACCGATAAACTCATCTTT. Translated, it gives CALGGDLPLLGVRWIGYTDKLIF.